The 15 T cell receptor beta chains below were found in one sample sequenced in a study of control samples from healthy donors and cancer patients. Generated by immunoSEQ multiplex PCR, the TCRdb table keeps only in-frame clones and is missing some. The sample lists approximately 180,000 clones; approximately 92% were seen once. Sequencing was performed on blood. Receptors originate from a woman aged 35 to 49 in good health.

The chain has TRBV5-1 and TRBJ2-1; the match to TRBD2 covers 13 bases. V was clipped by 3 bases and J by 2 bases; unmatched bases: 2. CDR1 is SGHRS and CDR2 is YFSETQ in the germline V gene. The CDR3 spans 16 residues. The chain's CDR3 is CASSSTSGGPYNEQFF. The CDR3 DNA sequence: TGCGCCAGCAGCTCGACTAGCGGGGGGCCCTACAATGAGCAGTTCTTC.

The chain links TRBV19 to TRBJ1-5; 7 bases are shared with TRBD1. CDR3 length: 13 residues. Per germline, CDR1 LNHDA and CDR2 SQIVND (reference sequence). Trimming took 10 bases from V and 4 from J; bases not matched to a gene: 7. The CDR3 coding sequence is TGTGCCACTACAGGGGAACCTAATCAGCCCCAGCATTTT. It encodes CATTGEPNQPQHF.

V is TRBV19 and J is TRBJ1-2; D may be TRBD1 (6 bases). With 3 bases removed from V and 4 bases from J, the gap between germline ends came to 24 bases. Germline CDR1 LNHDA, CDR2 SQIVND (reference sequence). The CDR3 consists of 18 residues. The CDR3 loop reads CASSIRAAGALGSYGYTF. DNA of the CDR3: TGTGCCAGTAGTATTCGTGCTGCAGGGGCTCTTGGTTCCTATGGCTACACCTTC.

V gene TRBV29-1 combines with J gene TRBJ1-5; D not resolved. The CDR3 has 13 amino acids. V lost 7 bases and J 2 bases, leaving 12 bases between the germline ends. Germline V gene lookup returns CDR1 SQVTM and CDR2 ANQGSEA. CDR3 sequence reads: CSASQAGNQPQHF. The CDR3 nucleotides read TGCAGCGCCTCGCAGGCGGGCAATCAGCCCCAGCATTTT.

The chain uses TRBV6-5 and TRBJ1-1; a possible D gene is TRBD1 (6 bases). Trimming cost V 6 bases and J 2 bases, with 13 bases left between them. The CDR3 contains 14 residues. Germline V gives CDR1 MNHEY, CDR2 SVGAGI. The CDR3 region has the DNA TGTGCCAGCAGACCAAGGACAGACAACACTGAAGCTTTCTTT. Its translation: CASRPRTDNTEAFF.

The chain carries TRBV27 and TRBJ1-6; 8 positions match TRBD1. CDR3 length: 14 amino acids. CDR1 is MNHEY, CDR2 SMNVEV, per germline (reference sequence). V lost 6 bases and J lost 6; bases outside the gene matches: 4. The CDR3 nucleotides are TGTGCCAGCAGGAGGACAGGGTTTAATTCACCCCTCCACTTT. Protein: CASRRTGFNSPLHF.

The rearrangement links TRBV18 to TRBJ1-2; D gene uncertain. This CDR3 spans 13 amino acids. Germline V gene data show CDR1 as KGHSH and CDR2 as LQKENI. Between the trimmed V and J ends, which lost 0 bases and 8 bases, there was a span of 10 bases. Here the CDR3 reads CASSPPGGQGYTF. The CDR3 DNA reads TGTGCCAGCTCACCACCGGGAGGGCAGGGCTACACCTTC.

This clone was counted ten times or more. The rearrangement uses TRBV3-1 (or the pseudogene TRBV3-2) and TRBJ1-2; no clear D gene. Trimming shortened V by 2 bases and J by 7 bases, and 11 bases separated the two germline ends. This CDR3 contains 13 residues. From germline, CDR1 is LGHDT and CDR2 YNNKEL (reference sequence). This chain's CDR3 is CASSQNLGGGYTF. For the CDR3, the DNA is TGTGCCAGCAGCCAAAATCTAGGAGGTGGCTACACCTTC.

CDR3 in amino acids: CASSSGGYSYEQYF. The CDR3 nucleotides read TGTGCCAGCAGTAGCGGGGGCTACTCCTACGAGCAGTACTTC. The rearrangement uses TRBV6-6 and TRBJ2-7; TRBD2 agrees at 8 bases. Germline loops: CDR1 MNHNY, CDR2 SVGAGI (reference sequence). V trimming: 5 bases; J trimming: 0 bases; junction bases outside the gene matches: 3. The CDR3 runs to 14 residues.

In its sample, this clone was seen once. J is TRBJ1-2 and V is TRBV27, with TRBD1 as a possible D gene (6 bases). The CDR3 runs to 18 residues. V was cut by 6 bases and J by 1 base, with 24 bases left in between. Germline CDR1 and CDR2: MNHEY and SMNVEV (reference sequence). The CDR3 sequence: CASSYPRGLALHNYGYTF. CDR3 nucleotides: TGTGCCAGCAGCTACCCCAGGGGTCTGGCTCTTCATAACTATGGCTACACCTTC.

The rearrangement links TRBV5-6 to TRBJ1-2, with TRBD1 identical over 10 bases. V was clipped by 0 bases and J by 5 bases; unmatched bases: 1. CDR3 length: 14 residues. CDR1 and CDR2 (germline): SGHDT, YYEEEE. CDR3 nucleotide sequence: TGTGCCAGCAGCTTGGGGGGACAGGGGTATGGCTACACCTTC. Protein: CASSLGGQGYGYTF.

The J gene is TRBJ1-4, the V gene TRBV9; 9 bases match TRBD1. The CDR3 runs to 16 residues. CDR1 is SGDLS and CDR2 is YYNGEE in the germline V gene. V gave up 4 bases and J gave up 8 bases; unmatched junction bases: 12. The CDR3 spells CASSPWTGEAVEKLFF. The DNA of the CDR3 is TGTGCCAGCAGCCCTTGGACAGGGGAGGCGGTAGAAAAACTGTTTTTT.

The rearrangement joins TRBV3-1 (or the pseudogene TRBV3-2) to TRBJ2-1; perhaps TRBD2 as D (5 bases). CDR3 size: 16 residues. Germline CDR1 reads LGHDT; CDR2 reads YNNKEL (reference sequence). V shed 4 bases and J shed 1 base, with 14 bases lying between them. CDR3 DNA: TGTGCCAGCAGCCCCGACCCCACGGGGTCCTACAATGAGCAGTTCTTC. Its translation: CASSPDPTGSYNEQFF.

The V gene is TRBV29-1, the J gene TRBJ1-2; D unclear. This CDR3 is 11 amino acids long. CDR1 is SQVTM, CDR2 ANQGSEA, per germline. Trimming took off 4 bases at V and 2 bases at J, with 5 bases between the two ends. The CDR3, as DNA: TGCAGCGTTGGTCCGAACTATGGCTACACCTTC. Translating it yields CSVGPNYGYTF. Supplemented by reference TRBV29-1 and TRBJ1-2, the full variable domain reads SAVISQKPSRDICQRGTSLTIQCQVDSQVTMMFWYRQQPGQSLTLIATANQGSEATYESGFVIDKFPISRPNLTFSTLTVSNMSPEDSSIYLCSVGPNYGYTFGSGTRLTVV.

CDR3 region: CASSPESTGELFF. In nucleotides, the CDR3 is TGTGCCAGCAGCCCGGAAAGCACCGGGGAGCTGTTTTTT. V usage is TRBV4-2 and J usage is TRBJ2-2; the D is unclear. The ends were cut back, 4 bases at V and 4 bases at J, with 7 bases in the middle. The CDR3 spans 13 residues. Germline CDR1 is LGHNA and CDR2 is YNFKEQ.